This T cell receptor beta chain was captured in a study of shared T cell receptors in the human thymus. The CDR3 contains 17 residues. The germline CDR1 and CDR2 sequences are MNHNS and SASEGT. Trimming took 4 bases from V and 7 from J; bases not matched to a gene: 9. Data came from immunoSEQ multiplex PCR; TCRdb stores just in-frame clones and leaves some out. The sample lists about 710,000 clones, 70% to 90% occurring once. These data also formed part of another study, on human thymus T cells. That work contributes: Thymus tissue was removed during corrective cardiac surgery. Thymic repertoires from unrelated individuals overlapped highly, related research reported.

The V gene is TRBV6-1, the J gene TRBJ2-1, with 14 bases matching TRBD2. The sequenced sample consisted of thymocytes. The receptor was derived from a boy under three years old with a congenital heart defect. CDR3 DNA sequence: TGTGCCAGCAGTGGGGACTTGGGACTAGCGGGGGTAAATGAGCAGTTCTTC. Translating gives CASSGDLGLAGVNEQFF.